Listed below are T cell receptor beta chains from one sample, sequenced in a study of blood T cell repertoires in COVID-19. The repertoire was sequenced with immunoSEQ multiplex PCR; TCRdb's copy has only in-frame clones and lacks some. There are about 140,000 clones in the sample; 60% to 80% occur only once, and roughly 11% lies in the top ten. The sample taken for sequencing was peripheral blood. These receptors all stem from a man in his fifties or sixties who had recovered from COVID-19. Each CDR3 is given with its conserved first and last residue. D genes are given only for firm matches. Clone size is not always given. Where it is, it says once, few, many or a class for expanded clones.

TRBD1,TRBJ1-4,TRBV6-2/TRBV6-3,once,CASSFQGGTNEKLFF,TGTGCCAGCAGTTTCCAGGGGGGAACTAATGAAAAACTGTTTTTT
TRBD2,TRBJ2-7,TRBV19,NA,CASSPSRTGGSYEQYF,TGTGCCAGTAGTCCCTCGCGGACGGGGGGTTCCTACGAGCAGTACTTC
NA,TRBJ1-3,TRBV5-1,NA,CASTDAPFQGTGNTIYF,TGCGCCAGCACCGATGCCCCCTTTCAGGGAACTGGAAACACCATATATTTT
TRBD2,TRBJ2-1,TRBV19,NA,CASDPGLAGVNEQFF,TGTGCCAGTGACCCGGGGCTAGCGGGAGTCAATGAGCAGTTCTTC
NA,TRBJ2-5,TRBV4-1,NA,CASSQDAVRGQETQYF,TGCGCCAGCAGCCAAGATGCGGTCAGAGGGCAAGAGACCCAGTACTTC
NA,TRBJ1-1,TRBV27,NA,CASSFLGSNTEAFF,TGTGCCAGCAGTTTCCTCGGGTCGAACACTGAAGCTTTCTTT
TRBD2,TRBJ2-1,TRBV6-2/TRBV6-3,NA,CASSYSRTSGRLPYNEQFF,TGTGCCAGCAGTTACTCCAGGACTAGCGGGAGACTACCATACAATGAGCAGTTCTTC
NA,TRBJ1-2,TRBV30,few,CAWSTGYYGYTF,TGTGCCTGGAGTACAGGGTACTATGGCTACACCTTC
TRBD1,TRBJ1-2,TRBV28,once,CASRKATGSGYGYTF,TGTGCCAGCAGGAAAGCGACAGGGAGCGGCTATGGCTACACCTTC
NA,TRBJ1-3,TRBV4-3,NA,CASSSQTGSSGNTIYF,TGCGCCAGCAGCTCACAGACAGGATCCTCTGGAAACACCATATATTTT
NA,TRBJ1-1,TRBV19,NA,CASSIELSMNTEAFF,TGTGCCAGTAGTATAGAACTGTCCATGAACACTGAAGCTTTCTTT
NA,TRBJ2-7,TRBV4-1,NA,CASSQEHTVPSYEQYF,TGCGCCAGCAGCCAAGAACACACAGTCCCCTCCTACGAGCAGTACTTC
NA,TRBJ1-5,TRBV3-1/TRBV3-2,NA,CASSLGPGVRQPQHF,TGTGCCAGCAGCCTCGGCCCCGGGGTGCGTCAGCCCCAGCATTTT
TRBD1,TRBJ2-7,TRBV27,few,CASWDRPSTEGYF,TGTGCCAGCTGGGACAGGCCTAGTACGGAGGGGTACTTC
TRBD1,TRBJ1-2,TRBV18,NA,CASSPETGGNYGYTF,TGTGCCAGCTCACCCGAGACAGGGGGCAACTATGGCTACACCTTC
TRBD2,TRBJ2-3,TRBV5-4,NA,CASSLGLAGTISTDTQYF,TGTGCCAGCAGCTTGGGACTAGCGGGGACCATTAGCACAGATACGCAGTATTTT
TRBD1,TRBJ1-2,TRBV29-1,NA,CSARRDSENYGYTF,TGCAGCGCTAGGAGGGACAGCGAAAACTATGGCTACACCTTC
TRBD1,TRBJ2-7,TRBV6-2/TRBV6-3,NA,CASSLGQGLGAEQYF,TGTGCCAGCAGCCTGGGACAGGGGTTAGGGGCCGAGCAGTACTTC
TRBD2,TRBJ2-1,TRBV7-2,NA,CASSTRTSGLNEQFF,TGTGCCAGCAGCACCCGGACTAGCGGCCTCAATGAGCAGTTCTTC
TRBD1,TRBJ1-4,TRBV27,NA,CASSHRGLEKLFF,TGTGCCAGCAGTCACAGGGGTCTCGAAAAACTGTTTTTT
TRBD1,TRBJ2-4,TRBV28,NA,CASSLGQGGKNIQYF,TGTGCCAGCAGTTTGGGACAGGGTGGCAAAAACATTCAGTACTTC
NA,TRBJ2-3,TRBV30,NA,CAWSVSTDTQYF,TGTGCCTGGAGTGTATCTACAGATACGCAGTATTTT
NA,TRBJ2-7,TRBV7-2,NA,CASSLTAGVNEQYF,TGTGCCAGCAGTCTTACAGCAGGGGTTAACGAGCAGTACTTC
NA,TRBJ1-1,TRBV28,NA,CAGSAPGRATEAFF,TGTGCCGGATCAGCCCCAGGCCGAGCTACTGAAGCTTTCTTT
TRBD1,TRBJ2-3,TRBV3-1/TRBV3-2,NA,CASSPRDRGPDTQYF,TGTGCCAGCAGCCCCCGGGACAGGGGGCCAGATACGCAGTATTTT
NA,TRBJ2-7,TRBV20-1,few,CSARAPPEQYF,TGCAGTGCTAGGGCCCCTCCCGAGCAGTACTTC
NA,TRBJ1-5,TRBV28,NA,CASSPAGRTSNQPQHF,TGTGCCAGCAGTCCCGCGGGGCGAACGAGCAATCAGCCCCAGCATTTT
TRBD2,TRBJ2-1,TRBV10-3,NA,CAISESEGLRFF,TGTGCCATCAGTGAGTCGGAGGGACTAAGGTTCTTC
NA,TRBJ1-1,TRBV28,NA,CASSSQGPEAFF,TGTGCCAGCAGCTCCCAGGGTCCTGAAGCTTTCTTT
NA,TRBJ1-6,TRBV28,NA,CASSADSNSPLHF,TGTGCCAGCAGTGCGGACAGTAATTCACCCCTCCACTTT
NA,TRBJ1-1,TRBV5-4,NA,CASSPAGAFSTEAFF,TGTGCCAGCAGCCCGGCGGGGGCTTTTTCCACTGAAGCTTTCTTT
TRBD2,TRBJ2-1,TRBV11-2,NA,CASSPAGGTYNEQFF,TGTGCCAGCAGCCCCGCGGGGGGAACCTACAATGAGCAGTTCTTC
NA,TRBJ1-2,TRBV11-2,NA,CASSWDLGGYGYTF,TGTGCCAGCAGCTGGGACTTAGGAGGCTATGGCTACACCTTC
NA,TRBJ1-1,TRBV20-1,NA,CSAQRTEEAFF,TGCAGTGCCCAGAGAACGGAGGAAGCTTTCTTT
NA,TRBJ2-7,TRBV3-1/TRBV3-2,NA,CASSQGRQTSYEQYF,TGTGCCAGCAGCCAAGGCCGACAGACCTCCTACGAGCAGTACTTC
NA,TRBJ2-7,TRBV6-5,few,CASSLHGGSYEQYF,TGTGCCAGCAGTCTCCACGGGGGATCCTACGAGCAGTACTTC
NA,TRBJ1-2,TRBV3-1/TRBV3-2,NA,CASSLREAGGYTF,TGTGCCAGCAGCCTCAGGGAGGCTGGCGGCTACACCTTC
TRBD2,TRBJ2-5,TRBV5-1,NA,CASSLGTSGRETQYF,TGCGCCAGCAGCTTGGGGACTAGCGGGAGGGAGACCCAGTACTTC
TRBD2,TRBJ2-3,TRBV24-1,NA,CATSPGLAVDTQYF,TGTGCCACCAGCCCGGGACTAGCGGTCGATACGCAGTATTTT
NA,TRBJ2-1,TRBV11-2,NA,CASRESANINEQFF,TGTGCCAGCCGAGAGAGCGCGAATATCAATGAGCAGTTCTTC
NA,TRBJ2-3,TRBV7-8,NA,CASSLPPAGTQYF,TGTGCCAGCAGCTTACCGCCGGCGGGTACGCAGTATTTT
NA,TRBJ1-4,TRBV29-1,NA,CSVQDVKREKLFF,TGCAGCGTGCAGGACGTAAAGCGGGAAAAACTGTTTTTT
NA,TRBJ1-1,TRBV14,NA,CASSQGVNTEAFF,TGTGCCAGCAGCCAAGGAGTGAACACTGAAGCTTTCTTT